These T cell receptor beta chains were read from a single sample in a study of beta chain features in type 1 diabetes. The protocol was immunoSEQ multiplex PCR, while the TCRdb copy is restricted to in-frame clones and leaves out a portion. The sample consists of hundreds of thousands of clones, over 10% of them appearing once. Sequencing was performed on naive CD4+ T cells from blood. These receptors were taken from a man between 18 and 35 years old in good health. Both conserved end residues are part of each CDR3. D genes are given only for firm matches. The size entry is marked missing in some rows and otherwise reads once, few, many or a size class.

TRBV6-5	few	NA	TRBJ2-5	CASSYSISGVETQYF	TGTGCCAGCAGTTACTCGATATCCGGGGTCGAGACCCAGTACTTC
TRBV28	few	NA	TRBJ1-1	CASSASGKNTEAFF	TGTGCCAGCAGTGCTTCAGGGAAGAACACTGAAGCTTTCTTT
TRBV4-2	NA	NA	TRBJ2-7	CASSQGSGGKTYEQYF	TGTGCCAGCAGCCAAGGGTCAGGGGGGAAGACCTACGAGCAGTACTTC
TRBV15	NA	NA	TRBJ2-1	CATSRTGLNNEQFF	TGTGCCACCAGCAGAACTGGACTTAACAATGAGCAGTTCTTC
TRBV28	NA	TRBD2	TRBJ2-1	CATLTSGRSSSYNEQFF	TGTGCCACCCTGACTAGCGGGAGGTCAAGCTCCTACAATGAGCAGTTCTTC
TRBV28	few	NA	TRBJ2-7	CASSSYIYGQYF	TGTGCCAGCAGTTCCTATATATACGGGCAGTACTTC
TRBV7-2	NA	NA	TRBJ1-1	CASSLTSNGQNTEAFF	TGTGCCAGCAGCTTAACCTCCAATGGACAGAACACTGAAGCTTTCTTT
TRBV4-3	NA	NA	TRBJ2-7	CASSQDRFLGHQTYEQYF	TGCGCCAGCAGCCAAGATCGTTTTCTGGGACACCAAACCTACGAGCAGTACTTC
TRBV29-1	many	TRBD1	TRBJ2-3	CSVAQGADTQYF	TGCAGCGTGGCACAGGGGGCAGATACGCAGTATTTT
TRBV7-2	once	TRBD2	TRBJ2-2	CASSLTSGANTGELFF	TGTGCCAGCAGCCTCACTAGCGGAGCGAACACCGGGGAGCTGTTTTTT